This passage covers 26 T cell receptor beta chains from one sample sequenced in a study of blood T cell repertoires in COVID-19. The protocol was immunoSEQ multiplex PCR, while the TCRdb copy is restricted to in-frame clones and leaves out a portion. The sample lists 350,000 to 400,000 clones; 91% were seen once. What was sequenced was PBMCs or T cells enriched from blood (not recorded which). These receptors came from a woman between 40 and 55 years old who had been exposed to COVID-19.

The rearrangement joins TRBV20-1 to TRBJ1-6; TRBD1 agrees at 8 bases. Germline-derived CDR1 and CDR2 are DFQATT and SNEGSKA (reference sequence). The CDR3 runs to 17 residues. V lost 3 bases and J lost 3; bases outside the gene matches: 10. The CDR3 DNA reads TGCAGTGCTAGTACCGGCAGGGGGCGAGGCTATAATTCACCCCTCCACTTT. This sequence encodes CSASTGRGRGYNSPLHF.

The rearrangement links TRBV12-5 to TRBJ2-3, with 7 bases lining up with TRBD2. V dropped 1 base and J dropped 5; count of bases not matched to a gene: 12. Germline CDR1 is LGHNT and CDR2 is FRNRAP. The CDR3 runs 17 residues. The CDR3 DNA reads as TGTGCTAGTGGTTTGGATAAGTGGGCGGGAGATGGAGATACGCAGTATTTT. As protein: CASGLDKWAGDGDTQYF.

CDR3 in DNA: TGTGCCTGGAGTGTACCACCTAGAGGGGGCAATGAGCAGTTCTTC. It yields the protein CAWSVPPRGGNEQFF. This chain uses TRBV30 with TRBJ2-1, with D possibly matching TRBD1 (6 bases). Germline values: CDR1 GTSNPN, CDR2 SVGIG (reference sequence). V shed 0 bases and J shed 6 bases, with 15 bases lying between them. The CDR3 consists of 15 residues. The full variable domain, its missing parts supplied by reference TRBV30 and TRBJ2-1, is SQTIHQWPATLVQPVGSPLSLECTVEGTSNPNLYWYRQAAGRGLQLLFYSVGIGQISSEVPQNLSASRPQDRQFILSSKKLLLSDSGFYLCAWSVPPRGGNEQFFGPGTRLTVL.

Comment on this clone: This same CDR3 is encoded by further DNA sequences in the sample. J is TRBJ2-7 and V is TRBV12-3 or TRBV12-4, with TRBD1 matching 8 bases. V trimming: 6 bases; J trimming: 3 bases; junction bases outside the gene matches: 4. There are 13 residues in the CDR3. The CDR3 sequence is CASRSGQDYEQYF. CDR3 in DNA: TGTGCCAGCAGATCGGGACAGGACTACGAGCAGTACTTC.

The rearrangement joins TRBV15 to TRBJ2-6; 8 bases line up with TRBD1. CDR1 and CDR2 from the germline V gene are LNHNV and YYDKDF (reference sequence). This CDR3 has 14 residues. V gave up 5 bases and J gave up 13 bases; unmatched junction bases: 10. The DNA for the CDR3 is TGTGCCACCAGCGTTCGGACAGGGACGCAAGTCCTGACTTTC. Protein product: CATSVRTGTQVLTF.

The V gene is TRBV21-1, the J gene TRBJ1-2; the table's D gene call, TRBD1, was not cross checked with the DNA. TRBV21-1 is assigned pseudogene status. CDR3 length: 16 residues. The CDR3 DNA follows: TGTGCCAGCAGCAAGTATGAACAGAAGCCTAACTATGGCTACACCTTC. This codes for CASSKYEQKPNYGYTF.

The J gene is TRBJ1-5, the V gene TRBV20-1; D is perhaps TRBD1 (6 bases). CDR1 and CDR2 (germline): DFQATT, SNEGSKA (reference sequence). The CDR3 is made up of 14 amino acids. The V and J ends lost 3 bases and 7 bases respectively, with 16 bases between them. For the CDR3, the DNA is TGCAGTGCTAGTCGTTACCAGGGGTACCAGCCCCAGCATTTT. Translated, it gives CSASRYQGYQPQHF.

The chain recombines TRBV3-1 (or the pseudogene TRBV3-2) with TRBJ2-3, with D hard to call. Germline V CDR1 and CDR2: LGHDT, YNNKEL (reference sequence). The CDR3 is made up of 15 amino acids. V gave up 2 bases and J gave up 7 bases, with 16 bases separating them. CDR3 coding DNA: TGTGCCAGCAGCCAAAACCCGCTAGAGGCCCATACGCAGTATTTT. Amino acid sequence: CASSQNPLEAHTQYF.

The chain uses TRBV13 and TRBJ2-1; D gene unclear. CDR1 and CDR2 (germline): PRHDT, FYEKMQ (reference sequence). V was shortened by 2 bases and J by 0 bases, with 5 bases between the two germline ends. This CDR3 is 14 amino acids long. DNA for the CDR3: TGTGCCAGCAGCTTATCAAACTCCTACAATGAGCAGTTCTTC. Translation gives CASSLSNSYNEQFF.

The rearrangement links TRBV5-5 to TRBJ1-2; D not resolved. CDR3 length: 15 amino acids. Trimming pared 0 bases from V and 4 bases from J, leaving 13 bases between. Germline V gene data show CDR1 as SGHKS and CDR2 as YYEKEE (reference sequence). CDR3 sequence (DNA): TGTGCCAGCAGCTTGGACACCGGAAGAGGCTATGGCTACACCTTC. It translates to CASSLDTGRGYGYTF.

The V and J genes are TRBV7-9 and TRBJ1-1; 12 nucleotides agree with TRBD1. The ends lost 5 bases at V and 12 bases at J; junction bases unmatched: 10. Germline assignment: CDR1 SEHNR and CDR2 FQNEAQ (reference sequence). The CDR3 consists of 14 residues. In DNA form, the CDR3 reads TGTGCCAGCAGCCTAAAGGGACAGGGGGCCCCATCTTTCTTT. Translated: CASSLKGQGAPSFF.

V and J are TRBV6-5 and TRBJ1-2; perhaps TRBD1 as D (6 bases). Trimming left V 5 bases short and J 6 bases short, with 10 bases between. Germline loops: CDR1 MNHEY, CDR2 SVGAGI. The CDR3 has 12 amino acids. The CDR3 here is CASSSGQHGYTF. CDR3 coding DNA: TGTGCCAGCAGTAGCGGACAGCATGGCTACACCTTC.

The chain recombines TRBV27 with TRBJ2-7; 10 bases match TRBD2. Germline V gives CDR1 MNHEY, CDR2 SMNVEV (reference sequence). The V segment lost 9 bases and the J segment 6 bases; nucleotides outside the gene matches: 11. This CDR3 is built from 14 residues. CDR3 protein: CASRGSGRVFEQYF. As DNA, the CDR3 is TGTGCCAGTAGAGGAAGCGGGAGGGTTTTCGAGCAGTACTTC.

This rearrangement joins TRBV28 to TRBJ1-2, with D possibly matching TRBD1 (6 bases). The CDR3 loop spans 15 amino acids. Germline V CDR1 and CDR2: MDHEN, SYDVKM. The V and J ends lost 4 bases and 0 bases respectively, with 12 bases between them. The CDR3 nucleotides are TGTGCCAGCAGTTCCTTTGGACAGACTAACTATGGCTACACCTTC. This translates into CASSSFGQTNYGYTF.

This sequence joins TRBV4-1 and TRBJ2-5, with TRBD2 identical over 14 bases. The CDR3 length is 14 residues. The germline V gene has CDR1 MGHRA and CDR2 YSYEKL. V trimming: 4 bases; J trimming: 5 bases; junction bases outside the gene matches: 0. The CDR3 sequence is CASSRLAGGETQYF. The CDR3 DNA follows: TGCGCCAGCAGCCGACTAGCGGGAGGGGAGACCCAGTACTTC.

CDR3 sequence reads: CATSDLDRQETQYF. The DNA of the CDR3 is TGTGCCACCAGTGATTTGGACAGACAAGAGACCCAGTACTTC. The rearrangement uses TRBV24-1 and TRBJ2-5, with a possible D match to TRBD1 (5 bases). V lost 0 bases, J lost 2 bases, and 6 bases lay in between. Germline lookup yields CDR1 KGHDR and CDR2 SFDVKD. The CDR3 runs to 14 residues.

The V gene is TRBV7-9, the J gene TRBJ2-1; perhaps TRBD2 as D (5 bases). Germline CDR1 SEHNR, CDR2 FQNEAQ (reference sequence). The V end was cut by 4 bases, the J end by 0 bases, with 10 bases between. The CDR3 has 15 residues. This CDR3 is CASSYEGGSYNEQFF. The CDR3, as DNA: TGTGCCAGCAGCTATGAGGGCGGCTCCTACAATGAGCAGTTCTTC. Supplemented by reference TRBV7-9 and TRBJ2-1, the full variable domain reads DTGVSQNPRHKITKRGQNVTFRCDPISEHNRLYWYRQTLGQGPEFLTYFQNEAQLEKSRLLSDRFSAERPKGSFSTLEIQRTEQGDSAMYLCASSYEGGSYNEQFFGPGTRLTVL.

This clone was recorded only once. The CDR3 DNA reads as TGCGCCAGTTCGACTAGCGGGAGGGGGGAGACCCAGTACTTC. This codes for CASSTSGRGETQYF. The chain combines TRBV4-1 with TRBJ2-5, with 14 bases that match TRBD2. The V segment lost 9 bases and the J segment 5 bases; nucleotides outside the gene matches: 5. The CDR3 is 14 amino acids. Germline V CDR1 and CDR2: MGHRA, YSYEKL.

The V gene is TRBV11-3, the J gene TRBJ2-7; 8 nucleotides match TRBD2. Looked up from germline, CDR1 is SGHNT and CDR2 is YENEEA. This CDR3 contains 15 residues. Unmatched junction bases numbered 8, after V lost 5 bases and J lost 2 bases. The CDR3 protein is CASSPGGGIAYEQYF. CDR3 DNA sequence: TGTGCCAGCAGCCCGGGAGGGGGGATAGCCTACGAGCAGTACTTC.

This clone occurred once. V usage is TRBV5-6 and J usage is TRBJ2-5, with a weak D call TRBD2 (5 bases). Germline loops: CDR1 SGHDT, CDR2 YYEEEE. This CDR3 is 15 amino acids long. V lost 2 bases and J 5 bases, leaving 16 bases between the germline ends. CDR3 DNA: TGTGCCAGCAGCTTATCTAGCACGGGCTGGGAGACCCAGTACTTC. This sequence encodes CASSLSSTGWETQYF.

This clone appeared a few times. The chain joins TRBV7-3 to TRBJ2-5, with 11 bases that match TRBD2. V trimming: 5 bases; J trimming: 4 bases; junction bases outside the gene matches: 12. Germline assignment: CDR1 SGHTA and CDR2 FQGTGA. CDR3 length: 17 residues. The CDR3 DNA reads as TGTGCCAGCAGCCAGACCCACTTAGCGGGAGGGGGAGAGACCCAGTACTTC. Translating it yields CASSQTHLAGGGETQYF.

The V gene is TRBV2, the J gene TRBJ2-1, with TRBD2 matching 7 bases. The length of the CDR3 is 17 residues. The V segment lost 7 bases and the J segment 4 bases; nucleotides outside the gene matches: 16. The V gene's germline CDR1 is SNHLY and CDR2 FYNNEI. The CDR3 sequence: CASNAPPGTTIYNEQFF. CDR3 DNA: TGTGCCAGCAACGCACCACCCGGGACTACGATATACAATGAGCAGTTCTTC.

The rearrangement joins TRBV27 to TRBJ1-1; 11 bases are a match to TRBD1. The CDR3 sequence is 14 residues long. Germline CDR1 is MNHEY and CDR2 is SMNVEV (reference sequence). With 5 bases clipped from V and 7 bases from J, the junction kept 6 bases outside the gene matches. The CDR3 nucleotides are TGTGCCAGCAGTAAAGGACAGGGGGCAAATGAAGCTTTCTTT. It codes for CASSKGQGANEAFF.

The chain recombines TRBV5-1 with TRBJ2-6, with D possibly TRBD2 on 6 matching bases. Between the trimmed V and J ends, which lost 0 bases and 0 bases, there was a span of 19 bases. Germline CDR1 is SGHRS and CDR2 is YFSETQ. CDR3 length: 20 amino acids. CDR3: CASSLAMAGSPASGANVLTF. DNA for the CDR3: TGCGCCAGCAGCTTGGCCATGGCGGGGAGCCCGGCCTCTGGGGCCAACGTCCTGACTTTC.

This rearrangement joins TRBV7-9 to TRBJ1-4; no clear D gene. The V end lost 10 bases, the J end lost 2 bases, and 11 bases lay between the germline ends. Germline V CDR1 and CDR2: SEHNR, FQNEAQ (reference sequence). This CDR3 has 13 residues. The CDR3 reads CATRRSTNEKLFF. The CDR3 region has the DNA TGTGCCACCAGGAGGTCGACTAATGAAAAACTGTTTTTT. Full variable domain (missing parts from reference TRBV7-9 and TRBJ1-4): DTGVSQNPRHKITKRGQNVTFRCDPISEHNRLYWYRQTLGQGPEFLTYFQNEAQLEKSRLLSDRFSAERPKGSFSTLEIQRTEQGDSAMYLCATRRSTNEKLFFGSGTQLSVL.

The chain has TRBV2 and TRBJ1-3; D uncertain. V gave up 6 bases and J gave up 0 bases, with 9 bases separating them. The CDR3 runs 14 residues. Germline-derived CDR1 and CDR2 are SNHLY and FYNNEI. CDR3 sequence (DNA): TGTGCCAGCAGGAGCACCCCCTCTGGAAACACCATATATTTT. Protein product: CASRSTPSGNTIYF.